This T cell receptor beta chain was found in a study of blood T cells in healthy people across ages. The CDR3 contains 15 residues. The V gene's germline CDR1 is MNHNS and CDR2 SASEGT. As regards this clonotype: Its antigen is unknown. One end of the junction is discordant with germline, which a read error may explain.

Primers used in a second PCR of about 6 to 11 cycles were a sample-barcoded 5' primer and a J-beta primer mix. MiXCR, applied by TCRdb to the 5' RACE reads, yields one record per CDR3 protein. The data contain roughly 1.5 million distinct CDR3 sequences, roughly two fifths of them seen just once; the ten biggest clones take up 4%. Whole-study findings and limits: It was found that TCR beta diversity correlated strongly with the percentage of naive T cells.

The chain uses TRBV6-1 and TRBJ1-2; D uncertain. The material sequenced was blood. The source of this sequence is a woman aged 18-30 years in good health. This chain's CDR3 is CTSSEDRTDTYGYTF. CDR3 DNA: TGTACCAGCAGTGAAGATAGAACCGACACCTATGGCTACACCTTC.